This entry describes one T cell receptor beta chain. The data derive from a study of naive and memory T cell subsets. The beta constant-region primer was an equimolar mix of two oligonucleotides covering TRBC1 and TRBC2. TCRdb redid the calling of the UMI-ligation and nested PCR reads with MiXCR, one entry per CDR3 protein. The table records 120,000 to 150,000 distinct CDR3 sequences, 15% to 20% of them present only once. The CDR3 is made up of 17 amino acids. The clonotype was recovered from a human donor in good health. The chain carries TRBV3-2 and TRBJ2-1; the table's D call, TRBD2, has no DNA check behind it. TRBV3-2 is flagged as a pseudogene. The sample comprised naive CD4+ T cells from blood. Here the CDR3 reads CASSQGTSGSGDNEQFF. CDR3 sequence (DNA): TGTGCCAGCAGCCAAGGGACTAGCGGGAGTGGGGACAATGAGCAGTTCTTC.